The 25 T cell receptor beta chains given below trace back to one sample, sequenced in a study of blood T cell repertoires in COVID-19. TCRdb's copy holds only in-frame clones and misses some; the assay was immunoSEQ multiplex PCR. Of hundreds of thousands of clones listed, approximately 92% were seen once; the top ten hold over 0.95%. The sequenced material came from PBMCs or T cells enriched from blood (not recorded which). All receptors come from a man aged 18 to 29 who had recovered from COVID-19.

This CDR3 is CASRQNMDRGPGEPQHF. In DNA, the CDR3 is TGTGCCAGCAGGCAAAACATGGACAGGGGTCCTGGGGAGCCCCAGCATTTT. This chain joins TRBV28 and TRBJ1-5, with 9 bases lining up with TRBD1. Trimming cost V 6 bases and J 8 bases; bases outside gene matches: 17. Germline V lookup: CDR1 MDHEN, CDR2 SYDVKM. This CDR3 comprises 17 residues.

V is TRBV4-3 and J is TRBJ1-5, with 9 bases identical to TRBD1. Unmatched junction bases numbered 6, after V lost 4 bases and J lost 5 bases. CDR1 and CDR2 from the germline V gene are LGHNA and YSLEER. The CDR3 totals 15 residues. Here the CDR3 reads CASSRDRGVYQPQHF. DNA for the CDR3: TGCGCCAGCAGCCGAGACAGGGGGGTCTATCAGCCCCAGCATTTT.

This clone has just one count. J is TRBJ1-5 and V is TRBV20-1; the D gene is possibly TRBD1 (6 bases). The CDR3 has 11 residues. CDR1 DFQATT and CDR2 SNEGSKA come from the germline V gene (reference sequence). V lost 0 bases and J 15 bases, leaving 12 bases between the germline ends. CDR3 region: CSARENRVPHF. In DNA, the CDR3 is TGCAGTGCTAGAGAGAACAGGGTTCCGCATTTT.

The chain recombines TRBV5-1 with TRBJ1-1; perhaps TRBD1 as D (5 bases). CDR3 length: 14 residues. V was clipped by 0 bases and J by 4 bases, with 10 bases between them. Looked up from germline, CDR1 is SGHRS and CDR2 is YFSETQ. Written as DNA, the CDR3 is TGCGCCAGCAGCTTGGTGAGGGGAGGCACTGAAGCTTTCTTT. Protein product: CASSLVRGGTEAFF.

The chain carries TRBV28 and TRBJ1-6; D is unclear. Germline CDR1 reads MDHEN; CDR2 reads SYDVKM. With 7 bases removed from V and 5 bases from J, the gap between germline ends came to 3 bases. The CDR3 is made up of 11 amino acids. The CDR3 DNA reads as TGTGCCAGCAATAATAATTCACCCCTCCACTTT. It yields the protein CASNNNSPLHF.

The V gene is TRBV11-3, the J gene TRBJ2-5; D perhaps matches TRBD1 (5 bases). The germline gives CDR1 SGHNT, CDR2 YENEEA. Trimming removed 5 bases at V and 2 bases at J, with 12 bases between. The CDR3 runs to 14 residues. In DNA form, the CDR3 reads TGTGCCAGCAGCCAACCCCAGGGTCAAGAGACCCAGTACTTC. Translated: CASSQPQGQETQYF.

This clone was seen only a few times. The CDR3 nucleotides read TGTGCCAGCAGCACAACCGGGACAGGTGTTTGGTCCTACGAGCAGTACTTC. This translates into CASSTTGTGVWSYEQYF. The chain couples TRBV5-5 to TRBJ2-7; the match to TRBD1 covers 8 bases. CDR3 length equals 17 residues. Looked up from germline, CDR1 is SGHKS and CDR2 is YYEKEE (reference sequence). V was pared by 4 bases and J by 1 base, with 13 bases of the junction left unmatched.

J is TRBJ2-1 and V is TRBV7-9; 8 nucleotides line up with TRBD2. V shed 3 bases, J shed 5 bases, and the junction held 12 bases outside the gene matches. CDR3 length equals 17 residues. Germline V gives CDR1 SEHNR, CDR2 FQNEAQ (reference sequence). The CDR3: CASSFASGTRTNNEQFF. Here the CDR3 DNA reads TGTGCCAGCAGCTTCGCCTCCGGGACTAGGACTAACAATGAGCAGTTCTTC. The whole variable domain, filled in from reference TRBV7-9 and TRBJ2-1, reads DTGVSQNPRHKITKRGQNVTFRCDPISEHNRLYWYRQTLGQGPEFLTYFQNEAQLEKSRLLSDRFSAERPKGSFSTLEIQRTEQGDSAMYLCASSFASGTRTNNEQFFGPGTRLTVL.

This CDR3 reads CASSDFTGTGNNSPLHF. CDR3 coding DNA: TGCGCCAGCAGTGACTTTACCGGGACAGGCAATAATTCACCCCTCCACTTT. The rearrangement joins TRBV10-2 to TRBJ1-6; 8 bases match TRBD1. Germline V gene lookup returns CDR1 WSHSY and CDR2 SAAADI. The CDR3 loop spans 17 amino acids. The J segment lost 5 bases and the V segment lost 3 bases, leaving 9 bases of the junction unmatched.

This chain uses TRBV3-1 (or the pseudogene TRBV3-2) with TRBJ2-7; 8 nucleotides agree with TRBD1. CDR3 length: 17 residues. The V gene end was trimmed by 3 bases and the J gene end by 3 bases; junction bases not matched to a gene: 13. Germline loops: CDR1 LGHDT, CDR2 YNNKEL (reference sequence). The CDR3 DNA reads TGTGCCAGCAGCCACTCTCATCTGAGGACAGGGTACTACGAGCAGTACTTC. Protein sequence: CASSHSHLRTGYYEQYF.

This clone was counted a few times. The chain has TRBV5-1 and TRBJ2-2, with D possibly matching TRBD1 (5 bases). This CDR3 comprises 15 residues. Germline CDR1 is SGHRS and CDR2 is YFSETQ. The germline V and J ends were trimmed by 1 base and 6 bases, with 13 bases remaining between them. The CDR3 reads CASSLLGASSGELFF. The CDR3 DNA sequence: TGCGCCAGCAGCTTGCTAGGGGCGTCGTCCGGGGAGCTGTTTTTT.

The chain uses TRBV29-1 and TRBJ2-1; 10 bases agree with TRBD1. The germline gives CDR1 SQVTM, CDR2 ANQGSEA. CDR3 size: 13 residues. Unmatched junction bases numbered 8, after V lost 7 bases and J lost 8 bases. The CDR3 DNA reads as TGCAGCGCGCGACAGGGGGCGCCGGATGAGCAGTTCTTC. Amino acids: CSARQGAPDEQFF.

This chain connects TRBV25-1 to TRBJ1-2; D remains unclear. V lost 2 bases and J 0 bases, leaving 10 bases between the germline ends. The CDR3 runs 15 residues. The germline V gene encodes CDR1 MGHDK and CDR2 SYGVNS. CDR3 in DNA: TGTGCCAGCAGTGAAAGGTGGACTTCTAACTATGGCTACACCTTC. Its translation is CASSERWTSNYGYTF.

The gene calls are TRBV27 and TRBJ1-2, with D unresolved. The ends were cut back, 2 bases at V and 4 bases at J, with 11 bases in the middle. The length of the CDR3 is 14 residues. Germline loops: CDR1 MNHEY, CDR2 SMNVEV (reference sequence). CDR3 amino acids: CASSLGGLPYGYTF. For the CDR3, the DNA is TGTGCCAGCAGTTTAGGCGGCCTCCCCTATGGCTACACCTTC.

The V gene is TRBV3-1 (or the pseudogene TRBV3-2), the J gene TRBJ2-7, with TRBD2 identical over 13 bases. This CDR3 has 15 residues. Germline lookup yields CDR1 LGHDT and CDR2 YNNKEL (reference sequence). Trimming removed 1 base from V and 5 bases from J; junction bases left unmatched: 2. CDR3 in amino acids: CASSQGTSGSDEQYF. The CDR3 nucleotides read TGTGCCAGCAGCCAAGGGACTAGCGGGAGCGACGAGCAGTACTTC.

The genes are TRBV2 and TRBJ2-7; 10 nucleotides agree with TRBD1. This CDR3 has 14 amino acids. V was clipped by 5 bases and J by 4 bases; unmatched bases: 5. Germline CDR1 and CDR2: SNHLY and FYNNEI. In nucleotides, the CDR3 is TGTGCCAGCAGTTGGACAGGGGGGTTATACGAGCAGTACTTC. Translation gives CASSWTGGLYEQYF.

This clone showed up just a few times. The rearrangement links TRBV5-1 to TRBJ1-2, with D tentatively TRBD1 (5 bases). This CDR3 comprises 15 residues. Germline V gene sequence: CDR1 SGHRS, CDR2 YFSETQ. V lost 2 bases and J 5 bases, leaving 16 bases between the germline ends. Written as DNA, the CDR3 is TGCGCCAGCAGCTTAAGGACGGACAAGGGGTATGGCTACACCTTC. Translated: CASSLRTDKGYGYTF.

This clone was observed a single time. DNA of the CDR3: TGTGCCAGCAGCTCCGCTCTGGGGGGATACGAGCAGTACTTC. Its protein product is CASSSALGGYEQYF. The chain recombines TRBV7-6 with TRBJ2-7; D may be TRBD2 (6 bases). Per the germline V gene, CDR1 is SGHVS and CDR2 is FNYEAQ. V gave up 4 bases and J gave up 4 bases, with 14 bases separating them. The CDR3 spans 14 residues.

The chain combines TRBV19 with TRBJ1-2; D is ambiguous. This CDR3 has 14 amino acids. Germline CDR1 reads LNHDA; CDR2 reads SQIVND (reference sequence). Trimming shortened V by 3 bases and J by 0 bases, and 8 bases separated the two germline ends. CDR3 sequence: CASSIPTANYGYTF. Written as DNA, the CDR3 is TGTGCCAGTAGTATCCCAACGGCTAACTATGGCTACACCTTC. The whole variable domain, filled in from reference TRBV19 and TRBJ1-2, reads DGGITQSPKYLFRKEGQNVTLSCEQNLNHDAMYWYRQDPGQGLRLIYYSQIVNDFQKGDIAEGYSVSREKKESFPLTVTSAQKNPTAFYLCASSIPTANYGYTFGSGTRLTVV.

This chain joins TRBV3-1 (or the pseudogene TRBV3-2) and TRBJ2-5, with D possibly being TRBD1 (5 bases). CDR1 is LGHDT, CDR2 YNNKEL, per germline (reference sequence). V shed 7 bases and J shed 4 bases, with 7 bases lying between them. CDR3 length: 11 residues. This chain's CDR3 is CASKGAETQYF. For the CDR3, the DNA is TGTGCCAGCAAAGGGGCAGAGACCCAGTACTTC.

V and J are TRBV11-1 and TRBJ2-7, with TRBD1 identical over 7 bases. The CDR3 spans 14 residues. From germline, CDR1 is SGHAT and CDR2 FQDESV (reference sequence). After removal of 5 bases from V and 3 bases from J, the junction contained 7 bases not matched to a gene. CDR3 protein: CASSRDRVSYEQYF. As DNA, the CDR3 is TGTGCCAGCAGCCGAGACAGGGTAAGCTACGAGCAGTACTTC.

The J gene is TRBJ2-7, the V gene TRBV5-1, with 8 bases matching TRBD1. Unmatched junction bases numbered 4, after V lost 2 bases and J lost 3 bases. Germline V gene sequence: CDR1 SGHRS, CDR2 YFSETQ. This CDR3 comprises 14 residues. Here the CDR3 reads CASSFLGQGYEQYF. DNA for the CDR3: TGCGCCAGCAGCTTCCTAGGACAGGGCTACGAGCAGTACTTC.

V usage is TRBV30 and J usage is TRBJ2-3; D is ambiguous. The V end was cut by 0 bases, the J end by 0 bases, with 13 bases between. Germline CDR1 is GTSNPN and CDR2 is SVGIG (reference sequence). This CDR3 is 16 amino acids long. For the CDR3, the DNA is TGTGCCTGGAGTGTGTTGCGCTTAAGAAGCACAGATACGCAGTATTTT. This translates into CAWSVLRLRSTDTQYF.

This clone occurred a few times. The genes are TRBV7-9 and TRBJ2-6, with D possibly being TRBD1 (6 bases). V was clipped by 0 bases and J by 1 base, with 10 bases between them. Germline CDR1 is SEHNR and CDR2 is FQNEAQ (reference sequence). The CDR3 runs 17 residues. CDR3 coding DNA: TGTGCCAGCAGCTTAGCGTCCGGGACATCTGGGGCCAACGTCCTGACTTTC. Its translation is CASSLASGTSGANVLTF.

The chain uses TRBV2 and TRBJ2-2, with 7 bases aligning to TRBD1. Germline lookup yields CDR1 SNHLY and CDR2 FYNNEI. The junction had 6 bases not matched to a gene; V was cut back by 5 bases and J by 0 bases. The CDR3 is made up of 16 amino acids. CDR3 coding DNA: TGTGCCAGCAGTCCTCAAGGGGGCACGAACACCGGGGAGCTGTTTTTT. Amino acid sequence: CASSPQGGTNTGELFF.